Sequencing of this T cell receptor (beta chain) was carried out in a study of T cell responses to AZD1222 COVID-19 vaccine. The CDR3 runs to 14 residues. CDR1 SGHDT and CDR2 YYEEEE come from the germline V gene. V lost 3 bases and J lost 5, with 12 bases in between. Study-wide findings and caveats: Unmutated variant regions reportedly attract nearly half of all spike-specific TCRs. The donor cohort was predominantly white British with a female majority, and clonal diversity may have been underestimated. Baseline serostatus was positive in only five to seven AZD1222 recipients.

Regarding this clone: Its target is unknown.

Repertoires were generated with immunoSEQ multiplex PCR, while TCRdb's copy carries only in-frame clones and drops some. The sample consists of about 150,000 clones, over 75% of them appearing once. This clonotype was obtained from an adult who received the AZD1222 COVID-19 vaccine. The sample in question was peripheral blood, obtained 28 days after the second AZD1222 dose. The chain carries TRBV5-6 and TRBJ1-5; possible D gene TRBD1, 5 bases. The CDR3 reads CASSYLRDHQPQHF. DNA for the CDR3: TGTGCCAGCAGCTATCTCAGGGATCATCAGCCCCAGCATTTT.